This T cell receptor (beta chain) was documented in a study of T cells in Graves' hyperthyroidism and ophthalmopathy. The investigators amplified TCR beta CDR3 regions from RNA transcripts. TCR CDR3 underwent first-round RT-PCR with the HTBI primer set. TCRdb reanalysed the multiplex PCR reads using MiXCR and keeps one entry per CDR3 protein. Among a few hundred thousand distinct CDR3 sequences, about 14% were seen once, and the ten largest hold 5.5% to 7.5%. In germline, CDR1 is SGHAT, CDR2 FQNNGV. This CDR3 region has 13 residues. Trimming left V 0 bases short and J 7 bases short, with 10 bases between. This clonotype has just one count.

The sequence was collected from a woman in her 30s with Graves' hyperthyroidism that later progressed to Graves' ophthalmopathy. Sequenced sample: blood. The J gene is TRBJ2-7, the V gene TRBV11-2, with no clear D. CDR3 protein: CASSLESYEEQYF. As DNA, the CDR3 is TGTGCCAGCAGCTTAGAGTCGTACGAGGAGCAGTACTTC.